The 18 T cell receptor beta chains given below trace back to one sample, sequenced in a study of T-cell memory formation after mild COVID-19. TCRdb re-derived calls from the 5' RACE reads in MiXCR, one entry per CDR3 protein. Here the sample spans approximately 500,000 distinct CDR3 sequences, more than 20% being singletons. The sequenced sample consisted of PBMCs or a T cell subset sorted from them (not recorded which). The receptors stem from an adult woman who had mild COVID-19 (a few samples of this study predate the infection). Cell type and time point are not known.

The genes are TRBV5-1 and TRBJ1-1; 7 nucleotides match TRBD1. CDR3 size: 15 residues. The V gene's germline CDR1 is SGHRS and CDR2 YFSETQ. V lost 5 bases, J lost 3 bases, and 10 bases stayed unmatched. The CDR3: CASREGARGDTEAFF. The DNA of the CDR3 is TGCGCCAGCAGGGAGGGGGCGAGGGGCGACACTGAAGCTTTCTTT. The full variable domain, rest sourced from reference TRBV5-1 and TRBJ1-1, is KAGVTQTPRYLIKTRGQQVTLSCSPISGHRSVSWYQQTPGQGLQFLFEYFSETQRNKGNFPGRFSGRQFSNSRSEMNVSTLELGDSALYLCASREGARGDTEAFFGQGTRLTVV.

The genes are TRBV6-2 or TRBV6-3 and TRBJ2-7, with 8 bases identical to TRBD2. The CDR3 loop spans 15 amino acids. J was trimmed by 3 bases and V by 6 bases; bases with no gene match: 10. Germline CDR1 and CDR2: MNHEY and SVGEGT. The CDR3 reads CASRTTGLADYEQYF. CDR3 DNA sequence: TGTGCCAGCAGAACGACTGGACTAGCAGACTACGAGCAGTACTTC.

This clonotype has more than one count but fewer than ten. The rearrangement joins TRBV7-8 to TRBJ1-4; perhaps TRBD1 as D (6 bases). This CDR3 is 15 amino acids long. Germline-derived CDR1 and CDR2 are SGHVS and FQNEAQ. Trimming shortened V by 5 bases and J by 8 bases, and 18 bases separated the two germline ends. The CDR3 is CASSLRGGSAEKLFF. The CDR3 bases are TGTGCCAGCAGCCTGAGGGGGGGCTCGGCGGAAAAACTGTTTTTT.

Written as DNA, the CDR3 is TGTGCCAGCAGTTTATTAGCGGGGGGGCTATATACGCAGTATTTT. Translation gives CASSLLAGGLYTQYF. The J gene is TRBJ2-3, the V gene TRBV12-3 or TRBV12-4; 11 bases are a match to TRBD2. The length of the CDR3 is 15 residues. With 2 bases clipped from V and 7 bases from J, the junction kept 5 bases outside the gene matches.

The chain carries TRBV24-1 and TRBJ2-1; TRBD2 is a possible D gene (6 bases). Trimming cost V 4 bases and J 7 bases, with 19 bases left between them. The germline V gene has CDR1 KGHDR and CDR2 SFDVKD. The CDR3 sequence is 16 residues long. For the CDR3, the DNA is TGTGCCACCAGTGAGAGAGCGGGCCCGGTCGGGAATGAGCAGTTCTTC. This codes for CATSERAGPVGNEQFF.

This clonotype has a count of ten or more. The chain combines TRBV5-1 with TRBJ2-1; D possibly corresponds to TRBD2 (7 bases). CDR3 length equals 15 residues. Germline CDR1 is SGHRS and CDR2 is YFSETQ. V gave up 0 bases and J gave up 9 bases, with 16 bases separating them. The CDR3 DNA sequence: TGCGCCAGCAGCTTGGATCTGCGGGGGCCGGGTGAGCAGTTCTTC. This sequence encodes CASSLDLRGPGEQFF. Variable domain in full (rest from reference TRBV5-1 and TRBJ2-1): KAGVTQTPRYLIKTRGQQVTLSCSPISGHRSVSWYQQTPGQGLQFLFEYFSETQRNKGNFPGRFSGRQFSNSRSEMNVSTLELGDSALYLCASSLDLRGPGEQFFGPGTRLTVL.

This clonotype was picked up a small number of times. The CDR3 region is CASSAPRGRTSGYEQYF. The CDR3 bases are TGTGCCAGCAGTGCCCCTCGGGGAAGGACGTCCGGGTACGAGCAGTACTTC. The chain uses TRBV12-3 or TRBV12-4 and TRBJ2-7, with D maybe TRBD2 (5 bases). Deletions cut 5 bases from V and 4 bases from J, with 24 bases between. The CDR3 consists of 17 residues.

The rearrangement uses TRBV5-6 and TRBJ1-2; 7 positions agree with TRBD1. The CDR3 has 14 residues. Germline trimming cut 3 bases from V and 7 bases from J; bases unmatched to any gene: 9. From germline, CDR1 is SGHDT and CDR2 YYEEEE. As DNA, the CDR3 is TGTGCCAGCAGCTCTGAGGCAGGGGGAGCTGGCTACACCTTC. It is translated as CASSSEAGGAGYTF.

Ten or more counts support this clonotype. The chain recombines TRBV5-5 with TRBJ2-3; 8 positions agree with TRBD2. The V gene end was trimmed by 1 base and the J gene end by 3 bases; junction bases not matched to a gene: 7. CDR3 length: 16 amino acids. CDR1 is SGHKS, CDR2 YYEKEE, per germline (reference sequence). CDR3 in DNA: TGTGCCAGCAGCTTGTTCGTAGCGGGGAGGACAGATACGCAGTATTTT. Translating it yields CASSLFVAGRTDTQYF.

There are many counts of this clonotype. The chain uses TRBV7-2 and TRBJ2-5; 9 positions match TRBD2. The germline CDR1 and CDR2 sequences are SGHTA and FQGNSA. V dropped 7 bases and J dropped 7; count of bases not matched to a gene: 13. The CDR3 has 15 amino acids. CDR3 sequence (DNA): TGTGCCAGCAACATAGCGGGAGCGCGGGGGGGGACCCAGTACTTC. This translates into CASNIAGARGGTQYF.

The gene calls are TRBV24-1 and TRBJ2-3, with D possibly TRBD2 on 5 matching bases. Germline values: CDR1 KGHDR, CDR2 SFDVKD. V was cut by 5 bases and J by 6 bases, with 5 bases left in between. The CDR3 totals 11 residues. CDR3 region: CATSGGDTQYF. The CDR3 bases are TGTGCCACCAGTGGAGGGGATACGCAGTATTTT.

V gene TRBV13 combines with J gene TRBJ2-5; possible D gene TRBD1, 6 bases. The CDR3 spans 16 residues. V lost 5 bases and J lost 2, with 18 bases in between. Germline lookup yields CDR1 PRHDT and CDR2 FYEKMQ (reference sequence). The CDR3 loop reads CASSLTGPGVQETQYF. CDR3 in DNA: TGTGCCAGCAGCCTCACAGGCCCAGGGGTTCAAGAGACCCAGTACTTC.

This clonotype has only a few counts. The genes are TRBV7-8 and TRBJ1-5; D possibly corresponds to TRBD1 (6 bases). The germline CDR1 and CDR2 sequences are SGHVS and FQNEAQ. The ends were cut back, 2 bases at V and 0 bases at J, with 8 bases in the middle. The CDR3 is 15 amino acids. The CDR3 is CASSLTGNSNQPQHF. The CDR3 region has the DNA TGTGCCAGCAGCTTAACAGGGAATAGCAATCAGCCCCAGCATTTT.

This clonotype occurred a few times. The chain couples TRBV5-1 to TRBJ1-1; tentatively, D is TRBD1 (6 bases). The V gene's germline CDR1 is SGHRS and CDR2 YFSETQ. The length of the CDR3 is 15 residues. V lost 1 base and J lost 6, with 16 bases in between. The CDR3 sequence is CASSLSGGVFAEAFF. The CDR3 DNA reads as TGCGCCAGCAGCTTGTCTGGGGGCGTCTTCGCTGAAGCTTTCTTT.

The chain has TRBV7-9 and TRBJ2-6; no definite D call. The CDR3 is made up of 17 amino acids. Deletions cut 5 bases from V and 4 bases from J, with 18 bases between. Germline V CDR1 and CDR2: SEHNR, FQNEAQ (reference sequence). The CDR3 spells CASSTSRRVRGANVLTF. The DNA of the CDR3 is TGTGCCAGCAGCACCTCCCGTCGGGTCCGGGGGGCCAACGTCCTGACTTTC.

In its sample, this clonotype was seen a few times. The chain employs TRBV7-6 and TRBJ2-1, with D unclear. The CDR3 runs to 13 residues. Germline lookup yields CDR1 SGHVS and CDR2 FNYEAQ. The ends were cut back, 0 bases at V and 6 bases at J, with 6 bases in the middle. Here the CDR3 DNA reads TGTGCCAGCAGCTTAGCGTGGACCAATGAGCAGTTCTTC. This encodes CASSLAWTNEQFF.

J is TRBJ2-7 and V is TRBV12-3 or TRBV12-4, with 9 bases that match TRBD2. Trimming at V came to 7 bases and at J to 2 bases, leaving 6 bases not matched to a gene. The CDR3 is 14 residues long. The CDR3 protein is CASTLAGTPYEQYF. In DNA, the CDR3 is TGTGCCAGCACCCTAGCGGGGACCCCCTACGAGCAGTACTTC.

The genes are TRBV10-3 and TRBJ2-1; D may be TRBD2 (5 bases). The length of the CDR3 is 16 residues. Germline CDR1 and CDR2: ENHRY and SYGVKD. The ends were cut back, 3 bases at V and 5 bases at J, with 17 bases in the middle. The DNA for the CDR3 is TGTGCCATCAGTGATTTAACTAGGAGTATGGACAATGAGCAGTTCTTC. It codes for CAISDLTRSMDNEQFF.